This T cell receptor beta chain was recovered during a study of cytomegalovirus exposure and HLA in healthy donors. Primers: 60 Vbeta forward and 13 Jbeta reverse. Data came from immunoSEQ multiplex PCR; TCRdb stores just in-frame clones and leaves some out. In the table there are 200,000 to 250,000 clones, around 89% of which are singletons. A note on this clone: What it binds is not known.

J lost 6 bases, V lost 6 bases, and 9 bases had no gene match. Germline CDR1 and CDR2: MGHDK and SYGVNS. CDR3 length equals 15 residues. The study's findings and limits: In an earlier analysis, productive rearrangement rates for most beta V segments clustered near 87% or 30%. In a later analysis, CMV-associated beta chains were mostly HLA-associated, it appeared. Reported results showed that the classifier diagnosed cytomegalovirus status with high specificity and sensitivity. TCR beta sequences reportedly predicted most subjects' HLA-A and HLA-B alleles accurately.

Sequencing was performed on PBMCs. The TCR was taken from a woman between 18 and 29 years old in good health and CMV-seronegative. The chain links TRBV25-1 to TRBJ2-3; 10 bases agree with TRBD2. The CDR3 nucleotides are TGTGCCAGCAGCGGGCGGCTAGCGGGGGCGGATACGCAGTATTTT. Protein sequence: CASSGRLAGADTQYF. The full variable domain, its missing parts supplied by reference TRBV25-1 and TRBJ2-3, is EADIYQTPRYLVIGTGKKITLECSQTMGHDKMYWYQQDPGMELHLIHYSYGVNSTEKGDLSSESTVSRIRTEHFPLTLESARPSHTSQYLCASSGRLAGADTQYFGPGTRLTVL.